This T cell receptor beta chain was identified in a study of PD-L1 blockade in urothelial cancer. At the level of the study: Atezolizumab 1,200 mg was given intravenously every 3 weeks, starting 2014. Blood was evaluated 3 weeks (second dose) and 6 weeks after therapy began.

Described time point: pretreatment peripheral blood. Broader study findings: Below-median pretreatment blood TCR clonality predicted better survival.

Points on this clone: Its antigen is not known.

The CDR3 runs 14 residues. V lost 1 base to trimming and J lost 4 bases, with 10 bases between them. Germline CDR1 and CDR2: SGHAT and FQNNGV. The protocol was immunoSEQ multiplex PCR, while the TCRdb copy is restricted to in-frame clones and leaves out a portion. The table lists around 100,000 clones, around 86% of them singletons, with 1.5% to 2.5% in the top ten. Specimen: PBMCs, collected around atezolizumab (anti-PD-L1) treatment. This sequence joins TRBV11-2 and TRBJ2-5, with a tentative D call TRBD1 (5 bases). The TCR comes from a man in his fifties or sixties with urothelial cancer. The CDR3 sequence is CASSLGAQGETQYF. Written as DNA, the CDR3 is TGTGCCAGCAGCTTAGGAGCCCAGGGAGAGACCCAGTACTTC.